This entry lists 10 T cell receptor beta chains sequenced from one sample in a study of radiation and T cells in renal cell carcinoma. The time point is: blood 2 weeks post-SBRT. Treatment indicated: 15 Gy SBRT to primary tumor, nephrectomy 4 weeks later. Repertoires were generated with immunoSEQ multiplex PCR, while TCRdb's copy carries only in-frame clones and drops some. Among about 130,000 clones listed, over 75% were seen once. The sample in question was blood, obtained from a patient whose treatment included radiotherapy and nephrectomy. The receptors were sampled from a man in his forties or fifties with renal cell carcinoma.

The rearrangement links TRBV23-1 to TRBJ2-5, with D unclear. TRBV23-1 is an ORF, with its function uncertain. There are 15 residues in the CDR3. Trimming shortened V by 0 bases and J by 4 bases, and 12 bases separated the two germline ends. Written as DNA, the CDR3 is TGCGCCAGCAGTCAATCGGAACAGACATTAGAGACCCAGTACTTC. Its protein is CASSQSEQTLETQYF.

The chain is built from TRBV5-1 and TRBJ2-7, with D maybe TRBD1 (5 bases). V lost 0 bases, J lost 3 bases, and 13 bases lay in between. The CDR3 extends over 15 amino acids. The germline CDR1 and CDR2 sequences are SGHRS and YFSETQ. The CDR3 is CASSLATGMIYEQYF. CDR3 nucleotides: TGCGCCAGCAGCTTGGCCACAGGCATGATCTACGAGCAGTACTTC.

V usage is TRBV6-6 and J usage is TRBJ2-7, with D hard to call. Germline V lookup: CDR1 MNHNY, CDR2 SVGAGI (reference sequence). Between the trimmed V and J ends, which lost 5 bases and 0 bases, there was a span of 11 bases. The length of the CDR3 is 14 residues. The CDR3 reads CASSGRNSSYEQYF. The CDR3 nucleotides read TGTGCCAGCAGTGGCAGGAATAGCTCCTACGAGCAGTACTTC.

The chain is built from TRBV11-2 and TRBJ2-2; maybe TRBD1 (5 bases). CDR3 length: 17 residues. Per the germline V gene, CDR1 is SGHAT and CDR2 is FQNNGV. Trimming pared 6 bases from V and 2 bases from J, leaving 19 bases between. The CDR3 DNA follows: TGTGCCAGCAGAACGTTACAGGCTCCGGCAAACACCGGGGAGCTGTTTTTT. Its translation is CASRTLQAPANTGELFF.

In its sample, this clone was seen a few times. The rearrangement joins TRBV2 to TRBJ1-5, with D perhaps matching TRBD1 (5 bases). The CDR3 contains 13 residues. V gave up 7 bases and J gave up 4 bases, with 11 bases separating them. The V gene's germline CDR1 is SNHLY and CDR2 FYNNEI. The CDR3 here is CASTRQQNQPQHF. The CDR3 DNA reads TGTGCCAGCACCAGACAGCAAAATCAGCCCCAGCATTTT.

The rearrangement joins TRBV25-1 to TRBJ1-4; D is uncertain. The CDR3 contains 13 residues. Trimming took off 1 base at V and 12 bases at J, with 12 bases between the two ends. Germline V gene sequence: CDR1 MGHDK, CDR2 SYGVNS. The CDR3 protein is CASSEWPYGELFF. CDR3 in DNA: TGTGCCAGCAGTGAATGGCCCTACGGGGAACTGTTTTTT.

This chain uses TRBV29-1 with TRBJ2-5; no clear D gene. The last part of the DNA fits TRBJ2-7 better; the J call may be wrong. The CDR3 runs to 11 residues. Germline CDR1 SQVTM, CDR2 ANQGSEA. CDR3 region: CSVVILGEQYF. DNA for the CDR3: TGCAGCGTTGTGATATTAGGCGAGCAGTACTTC.

This clone turned up a few times. The chain is built from TRBV29-1 and TRBJ1-5, with D possibly TRBD1 on 6 matching bases. This CDR3 has 15 amino acids. CDR1 and CDR2 (germline): SQVTM, ANQGSEA. With 5 bases removed from V and 3 bases from J, the gap between germline ends came to 17 bases. For the CDR3, the DNA is TGCAGCGTTTTGACAGGAAATAAACCCAATCAGCCCCAGCATTTT. This gives the protein CSVLTGNKPNQPQHF.

The genes are TRBV12-5 and TRBJ1-1; D is ambiguous. The CDR3 length is 13 residues. CDR1 is LGHNT and CDR2 is FRNRAP in the germline V gene. V was cut by 3 bases and J by 3 bases, with 8 bases left in between. CDR3 nucleotides: TGTGCTAGTGGTTTAATGTCCTACACTGAAGCTTTCTTT. Its translation is CASGLMSYTEAFF.

The gene calls are TRBV4-1 and TRBJ2-3; D unclear. Trimming cost V 3 bases and J 4 bases, with 8 bases left between them. The germline V gene has CDR1 MGHRA and CDR2 YSYEKL. The CDR3 totals 13 residues. DNA for the CDR3: TGCGCCAGCAGCCAGAAGGGTTCAGATACGCAGTATTTT. The encoded protein is CASSQKGSDTQYF.